This entry lists 11 T cell receptor beta chains sequenced from one sample in a study of CD8 T cells in Susac syndrome. When the RNA was reverse transcribed, random hexamers were used with an input of 0.5 to 1 ug. Each CDR3 protein is one row after TCRdb ran MiXCR on the immunoSEQ multiplex PCR reads. The sample lists around 130,000 distinct CDR3 sequences; roughly 80% were seen once. Sequenced input: CD8+ T cells from PBMCs. Every receptor here comes from a human donor with multiple sclerosis.

V gene TRBV2 combines with J gene TRBJ2-5; tentatively, D is TRBD2 (6 bases). From germline, CDR1 is SNHLY and CDR2 FYNNEI. This CDR3 has 13 amino acids. V was clipped by 5 bases and J by 5 bases, with 12 bases between them. The CDR3 sequence: CASSRESWETQYF. CDR3 DNA: TGTGCCAGCAGTCGGGAGAGTTGGGAGACCCAGTACTTC.

V usage is TRBV2 and J usage is TRBJ2-7, with D uncertain. The CDR3 contains 14 residues. The germline V gene has CDR1 SNHLY and CDR2 FYNNEI. The V end lost 7 bases, the J end lost 3 bases, and 16 bases lay between the germline ends. CDR3 sequence: CASNTDFRRYEQYF. CDR3 nucleotides: TGTGCCAGCAACACAGATTTCCGCCGCTACGAGCAGTACTTC.

Here the CDR3 reads CSVSSGELFF. The CDR3 DNA is TGCAGCGTTAGCTCCGGGGAGCTGTTTTTT. This chain links TRBV29-1 with TRBJ2-2; D is undetermined. Germline V gene data show CDR1 as SQVTM and CDR2 as ANQGSEA. CDR3 length equals 10 residues. V lost 5 bases and J lost 6, with 4 bases in between.

V and J are TRBV2 and TRBJ1-1; D gene unclear. Trimming took off 8 bases at V and 7 bases at J, with 8 bases between the two ends. This CDR3 is 10 amino acids long. The germline gives CDR1 SNHLY, CDR2 FYNNEI. CDR3 in DNA: TGTGCCAGCGTTTTCGGTGAAGCTTTCTTT. Amino acids: CASVFGEAFF.

This chain joins TRBV7-6 and TRBJ1-5, with 9 bases identical to TRBD1. The V gene's germline CDR1 is SGHVS and CDR2 FNYEAQ. With 1 base clipped from V and 5 bases from J, the junction kept 3 bases outside the gene matches. The CDR3 length is 15 residues. CDR3 DNA sequence: TGTGCCAGCAGCTTAGGGACAGGGGAATATCAGCCCCAGCATTTT. Translating it yields CASSLGTGEYQPQHF.

The chain has TRBV7-9 and TRBJ1-1; possibly TRBD1 for D (5 bases). CDR1 SEHNR and CDR2 FQNEAQ come from the germline V gene (reference sequence). The CDR3 is 13 residues long. Trimming stripped 2 bases from V and 7 bases from J, with 11 bases between. This CDR3 reads CASSLSFGGEAFF. CDR3 coding DNA: TGTGCCAGCAGCTTATCATTCGGGGGTGAAGCTTTCTTT.

The chain carries TRBV4-3 and TRBJ1-2, with D maybe TRBD1 (5 bases). V was clipped by 1 base and J by 4 bases, with 13 bases between them. The CDR3 covers 15 residues. Germline V CDR1 and CDR2: LGHNA, YSLEER. The CDR3 spells CASSQGDGEIYGYTF. CDR3 sequence (DNA): TGCGCCAGCAGCCAAGGGGACGGCGAAATCTATGGCTACACCTTC.

The gene calls are TRBV28 and TRBJ2-2; no definite D call. V was trimmed by 3 bases and J by 5 bases, leaving 10 bases between them. This CDR3 spans 14 amino acids. Germline V gene sequence: CDR1 MDHEN, CDR2 SYDVKM. CDR3 amino acids: CASSFQLLTGELFF. CDR3 bases: TGTGCCAGCAGTTTCCAGCTGCTGACCGGGGAGCTGTTTTTT.

The V gene is TRBV19, the J gene TRBJ1-1; 7 bases map to TRBD1. Germline V CDR1 and CDR2: LNHDA, SQIVND (reference sequence). After removal of 6 bases from V and 2 bases from J, the junction contained 9 bases not matched to a gene. The length of the CDR3 is 15 residues. The CDR3 DNA sequence: TGTGCCAGTAGCTGGGGACAGCCGATTAACACTGAAGCTTTCTTT. Its translation: CASSWGQPINTEAFF.

This chain connects TRBV20-1 to TRBJ2-3; D unresolved. Trimming cost V 0 bases and J 0 bases, with 10 bases left between them. Germline CDR1 DFQATT, CDR2 SNEGSKA (reference sequence). The CDR3 is 15 amino acids. CDR3 residues: CSARDSSVSTDTQYF. CDR3 DNA: TGCAGTGCTAGAGATTCCAGCGTTAGCACAGATACGCAGTATTTT.

This clonotype was observed a few times. The V and J genes are TRBV5-1 and TRBJ2-3; TRBD2 aligns across 7 bases. Germline trimming cut 4 bases from V and 2 bases from J; bases unmatched to any gene: 10. Germline CDR1 is SGHRS and CDR2 is YFSETQ. CDR3 length: 16 residues. The CDR3: CASSASQGGFTDTQYF. CDR3 nucleotides: TGCGCCAGCAGCGCCTCTCAGGGAGGGTTCACAGATACGCAGTATTTT.